A single sample gave rise to the 9 T cell receptor beta chains below, sequenced in a study of vaccination effects on CD4 cells after COVID-19. Data came from immunoSEQ multiplex PCR; TCRdb stores just in-frame clones and leaves some out. The sample carries tens of thousands of clones, more than 75% recorded once. These receptors' antigens are unknown. Before any sequencing was done, the ViraFEST assay used viral peptide pools to expand antigen-specific CD4+ T cells. When less than 11 days of culture had elapsed, CD4+ T cells were isolated. Infection with SARS-CoV-2 occurred in the person between March and December 2020, and PCR confirmed it. Material: CD4+ T cells from PBMCs cultured with HIV peptides, obtained before COVID-19 vaccination. Subset described: HIV-1 Nef peptide pool negative control/reference culture. Source of these receptors: a human donor who had a prior SARS-CoV-2 infection.

The chain employs TRBV6-5 and TRBJ2-2; tentative D call: TRBD2 (5 bases). The CDR3 spans 13 residues. CDR1 and CDR2 from the germline V gene are MNHEY and SVGAGI. V lost 5 bases, J lost 7 bases, and 11 bases lay in between. The DNA for the CDR3 is TGTGCCAGCAGTACAGACCGGGGCGGGGAGCTGTTTTTT. Its translation: CASSTDRGGELFF.

This clone was counted between two and nine times. The chain combines TRBV7-9 with TRBJ2-7, with a possible D match to TRBD2 (6 bases). V was shortened by 6 bases and J by 5 bases, with 17 bases between the two germline ends. Germline V gene data show CDR1 as SEHNR and CDR2 as FQNEAQ (reference sequence). This CDR3 has 14 amino acids. The CDR3 nucleotides read TGTGCCAGCAGTCGGGGGAGAGGTGGCCACGAGCAGTACTTC. Its protein is CASSRGRGGHEQYF.

V and J are TRBV2 and TRBJ1-3, with 9 positions matching TRBD1. CDR1 SNHLY and CDR2 FYNNEI come from the germline V gene. The ends lost 3 bases at V and 5 bases at J; junction bases unmatched: 2. The CDR3 spans 14 residues. The CDR3 region has the DNA TGTGCCAGCAGTGATGGGACAGGGAGAAACACCATATATTTT. Translated, it gives CASSDGTGRNTIYF.

The chain employs TRBV28 and TRBJ2-7; D gene unclear. Looked up from germline, CDR1 is MDHEN and CDR2 is SYDVKM. The ends were cut back, 5 bases at V and 4 bases at J, with 6 bases in the middle. This CDR3 is built from 11 residues. CDR3 sequence (DNA): TGTGCCAGCAGTGAGTATTACGAGCAGTACTTC. Translation gives CASSEYYEQYF.

This rearrangement joins TRBV20-1 to TRBJ2-3; no firm D call. CDR1 is DFQATT and CDR2 is SNEGSKA in the germline V gene (reference sequence). V lost 5 bases, J lost 6 bases, and 9 bases lay in between. The CDR3 is 11 residues long. The CDR3 region has the DNA TGCAGTGCTTTTACTCGGGATACGCAGTATTTT. This gives the protein CSAFTRDTQYF.

The rearrangement uses TRBV3-1 (or the pseudogene TRBV3-2) and TRBJ2-7, with TRBD2 identical over 13 bases. V trimming: 1 base; J trimming: 6 bases; junction bases outside the gene matches: 3. The CDR3 consists of 15 residues. Per the germline V gene, CDR1 is LGHDT and CDR2 is YNNKEL (reference sequence). The CDR3 DNA is TGTGCCAGCAGCCAAGGGACTAGCGGGGGATCCGAGCAGTACTTC. This codes for CASSQGTSGGSEQYF.

The chain joins TRBV4-2 to TRBJ2-5; a weak D match, TRBD2 (6 bases). The V gene's germline CDR1 is LGHNA and CDR2 YNFKEQ. The CDR3 totals 15 residues. Trimming shortened V by 6 bases and J by 5 bases, and 19 bases separated the two germline ends. Written as DNA, the CDR3 is TGTGCCAGCAGTCTCAAACGGGAGTTTCAGGAGACCCAGTACTTC. It specifies CASSLKREFQETQYF.

The chain links TRBV3-1 (or the pseudogene TRBV3-2) to TRBJ2-5; 16 nucleotides agree with TRBD2. Germline loops: CDR1 LGHDT, CDR2 YNNKEL (reference sequence). The J segment lost 5 bases and the V segment lost 5 bases, leaving 14 bases of the junction unmatched. The CDR3 is made up of 19 amino acids. The CDR3 here is CASSWNPGTSGGVVETQYF. CDR3 DNA: TGTGCCAGCAGCTGGAACCCCGGGACTAGCGGGGGGGTGGTTGAGACCCAGTACTTC.

The V call is TRBV4-1, the J call TRBJ2-5; D perhaps matches TRBD1 (7 bases). This CDR3 spans 16 amino acids. The ends were cut back, 0 bases at V and 9 bases at J, with 20 bases in the middle. Germline V lookup: CDR1 MGHRA, CDR2 YSYEKL. The CDR3 is CASSQDGLAGGLAQYF. DNA for the CDR3: TGCGCCAGCAGCCAAGACGGATTGGCAGGGGGGTTGGCCCAGTACTTC.